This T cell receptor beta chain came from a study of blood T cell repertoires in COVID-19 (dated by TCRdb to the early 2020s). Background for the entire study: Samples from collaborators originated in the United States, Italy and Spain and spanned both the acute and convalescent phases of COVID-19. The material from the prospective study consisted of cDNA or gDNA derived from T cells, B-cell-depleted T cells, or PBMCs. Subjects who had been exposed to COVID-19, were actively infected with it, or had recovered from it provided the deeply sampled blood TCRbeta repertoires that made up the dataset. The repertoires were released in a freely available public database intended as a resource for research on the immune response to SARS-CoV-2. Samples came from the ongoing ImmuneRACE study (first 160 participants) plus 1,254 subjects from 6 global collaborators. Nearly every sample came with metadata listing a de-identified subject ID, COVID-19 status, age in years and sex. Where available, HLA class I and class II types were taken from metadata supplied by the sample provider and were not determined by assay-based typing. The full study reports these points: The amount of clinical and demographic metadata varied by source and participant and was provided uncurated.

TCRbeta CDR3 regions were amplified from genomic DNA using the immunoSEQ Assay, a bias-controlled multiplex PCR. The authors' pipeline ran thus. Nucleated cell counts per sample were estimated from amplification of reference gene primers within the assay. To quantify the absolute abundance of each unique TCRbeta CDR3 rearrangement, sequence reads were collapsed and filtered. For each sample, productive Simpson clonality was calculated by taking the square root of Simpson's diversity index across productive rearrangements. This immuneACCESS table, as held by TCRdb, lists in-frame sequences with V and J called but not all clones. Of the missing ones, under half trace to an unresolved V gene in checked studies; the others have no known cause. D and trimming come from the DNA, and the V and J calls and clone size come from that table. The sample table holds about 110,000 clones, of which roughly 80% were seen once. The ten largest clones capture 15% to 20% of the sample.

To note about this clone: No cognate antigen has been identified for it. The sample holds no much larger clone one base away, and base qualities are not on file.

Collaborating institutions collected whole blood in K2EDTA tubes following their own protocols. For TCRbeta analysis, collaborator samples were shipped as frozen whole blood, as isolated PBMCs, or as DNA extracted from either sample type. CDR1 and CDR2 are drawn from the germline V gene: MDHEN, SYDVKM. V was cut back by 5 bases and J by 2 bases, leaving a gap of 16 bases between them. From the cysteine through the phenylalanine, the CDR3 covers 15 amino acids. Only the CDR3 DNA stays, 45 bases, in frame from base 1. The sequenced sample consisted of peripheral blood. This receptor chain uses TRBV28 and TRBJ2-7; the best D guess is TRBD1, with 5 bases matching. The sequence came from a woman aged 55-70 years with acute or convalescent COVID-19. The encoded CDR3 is CASSPFWAGTYEQYF. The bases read TGTGCCAGCAGTCCCTTTTGGGCAGGGACCTACGAGCAGTACTTC.